One and the same sample provided the 25 T cell receptor beta chains below, sequenced in a study of graft-versus-host responses after intestinal transplantation. To release intraepithelial and lamina propria lymphocytes, the graft tissue was processed. Only in-frame clones appear in the TCRdb table, and some are missing; sequencing was by immunoSEQ multiplex PCR. The repertoire consists of roughly 3,200 clones, with around three quarters occurring once and the leading ten covering roughly 6.7%. The sequenced sample was ileum tissue, obtained approximately 17 and 21 days after intestinal transplantation. These receptors came from a human patient who received an intestinal transplant, so some T cells may come from the graft donor.

This clone was counted a single time. The V and J genes are TRBV6-5 and TRBJ1-4; 7 bases are a match to TRBD1. The V segment lost 7 bases and the J segment 3 bases; nucleotides outside the gene matches: 8. CDR3 length equals 15 residues. Germline CDR1 and CDR2: MNHEY and SVGAGI. CDR3 nucleotides: TGTGCCAGCAAACAAAACAGGGGTGCTAATGAAAAACTGTTTTTT. This encodes CASKQNRGANEKLFF.

This sequence joins TRBV18 and TRBJ1-4; TRBD1 matches 7 bases. Germline values: CDR1 KGHSH, CDR2 LQKENI. This CDR3 is 14 amino acids long. V dropped 6 bases and J dropped 2; count of bases not matched to a gene: 3. CDR3 amino acids: CASSQTGTNEKLFF. The CDR3 DNA reads TGTGCCAGCTCGCAGACAGGGACTAATGAAAAACTGTTTTTT.

The CDR3 loop is CASSYARDSPLYEQYF. The DNA for the CDR3 is TGTGCCAGCAGTTACGCCCGGGACTCCCCACTCTACGAGCAGTACTTC. The J gene is TRBJ2-7, the V gene TRBV6-5; TRBD2 is a possible D gene (6 bases). Trimming left V 2 bases short and J 3 bases short, with 17 bases between. CDR3 size: 16 residues. Germline values: CDR1 MNHEY, CDR2 SVGAGI.

The table lists this clone with a count of one. V and J are TRBV6-1 and TRBJ2-2, with unresolved D. V was trimmed by 6 bases and J by 5 bases, leaving 1 base between them. The CDR3 extends over 10 amino acids. Per the germline V gene, CDR1 is MNHNS and CDR2 is SASEGT. The CDR3 here is CASRTGELFF. CDR3 DNA sequence: TGTGCCAGCAGGACCGGGGAGCTGTTTTTT.

The V gene is TRBV5-1, the J gene TRBJ2-1; possible D gene TRBD2, 5 bases. V was pared by 1 base and J by 0 bases, with 8 bases between. This CDR3 region has 15 residues. CDR1 SGHRS and CDR2 YFSETQ come from the germline V gene. CDR3 nucleotides: TGCGCCAGCAGCTTGACGGGGAGCTCCTACAATGAGCAGTTCTTC. Encoded protein: CASSLTGSSYNEQFF.

This chain uses TRBV4-2 with TRBJ1-1; D is uncertain. This CDR3 is 14 amino acids long. Trimming pared 1 base from V and 3 bases from J, leaving 9 bases between. The V gene's germline CDR1 is LGHNA and CDR2 YNFKEQ. The CDR3 region is CASSQVDDDTEAFF. The CDR3 DNA is TGTGCCAGCAGCCAAGTCGACGACGACACTGAAGCTTTCTTT.

The gene calls are TRBV5-1 and TRBJ2-3; 13 positions match TRBD2. CDR1 is SGHRS, CDR2 YFSETQ, per germline. The CDR3 extends over 16 amino acids. V lost 4 bases to trimming and J lost 0 bases; unmatched junction nucleotides: 2. This chain's CDR3 is CASSQGLAGSTDTQYF. In nucleotides, the CDR3 is TGCGCCAGCAGCCAGGGACTAGCGGGAAGCACAGATACGCAGTATTTT.

V is TRBV9 and J is TRBJ1-6, with 9 bases fitting TRBD1. J lost 7 bases, V lost 3 bases, and 5 bases had no gene match. Germline assignment: CDR1 SGDLS and CDR2 YYNGEE. The CDR3 extends over 15 amino acids. CDR3 nucleotide sequence: TGTGCCAGCAGCGCCCCACAGGGGGCGAATTCACCCCTCCACTTT. Protein product: CASSAPQGANSPLHF.

The chain employs TRBV28 and TRBJ2-5; perhaps TRBD2 as D (7 bases). The CDR3 contains 16 residues. CDR1 is MDHEN and CDR2 is SYDVKM in the germline V gene. The V and J ends lost 2 bases and 5 bases respectively, with 18 bases between them. The chain's CDR3 is CASSLVPGGRGETQYF. DNA for the CDR3: TGTGCCAGCAGTTTAGTTCCCGGGGGGCGCGGTGAGACCCAGTACTTC.

The rearrangement joins TRBV27 to TRBJ1-5; D gene unclear. V was cut by 1 base and J by 4 bases, with 11 bases left in between. Germline V gene lookup returns CDR1 MNHEY and CDR2 SMNVEV (reference sequence). The CDR3 consists of 15 residues. The CDR3 coding sequence is TGTGCCAGCAGTTTATATGGCACAGTGAATCAGCCCCAGCATTTT. Translating gives CASSLYGTVNQPQHF.

The gene calls are TRBV6-5 and TRBJ1-6; no clear D. Per germline, CDR1 MNHEY and CDR2 SVGAGI. This CDR3 is built from 16 residues. Trimming took 0 bases from V and 7 from J, leaving 13 bases between them. The CDR3 sequence: CASSYSNKARNSPLHF. Here the CDR3 DNA reads TGTGCCAGCAGTTACTCAAACAAAGCAAGAAATTCACCCCTCCACTTT.

CDR3 in DNA: TGTGCCTGGAGCGCGGGACAGGGGGATCAGACCCAGTACTTC. This encodes CAWSAGQGDQTQYF. The chain employs TRBV30 and TRBJ2-5; 11 positions match TRBD1. Germline loops: CDR1 GTSNPN, CDR2 SVGIG (reference sequence). V shed 3 bases and J 6 bases; nucleotides not matched to a gene: 6. The CDR3 runs 14 residues.

The rearrangement links TRBV7-2 to TRBJ1-4; no reliable D call. Germline CDR1 is SGHTA and CDR2 is FQGNSA. The length of the CDR3 is 14 residues. The V end was cut by 1 base, the J end by 2 bases, with 5 bases between. CDR3 sequence (DNA): TGTGCCAGCAGCTTAGGATGGACTAATGAAAAACTGTTTTTT. Translated: CASSLGWTNEKLFF. The full variable domain, its missing parts supplied by reference TRBV7-2 and TRBJ1-4, is GAGVSQSPSNKVTEKGKDVELRCDPISGHTALYWYRQSLGQGLEFLIYFQGNSAPDKSGLPSDRFSAERTGGSVSTLTIQRTQQEDSAVYLCASSLGWTNEKLFFGSGTQLSVL.

The chain recombines TRBV7-9 with TRBJ2-5; D unresolved. This CDR3 comprises 17 residues. Trimming removed 5 bases at V and 1 base at J, with 20 bases between. Germline loops: CDR1 SEHNR, CDR2 FQNEAQ (reference sequence). The CDR3 nucleotides read TGTGCCAGCAGCCCGGCTTATTTGTACGCACCCCAAGAGACCCAGTACTTC. This gives the protein CASSPAYLYAPQETQYF. The entire variable domain, with the rest obtained from reference TRBV7-9 and TRBJ2-5, is as follows: DTGVSQNPRHKITKRGQNVTFRCDPISEHNRLYWYRQTLGQGPEFLTYFQNEAQLEKSRLLSDRFSAERPKGSFSTLEIQRTEQGDSAMYLCASSPAYLYAPQETQYFGPGTRLLVL.

This chain uses TRBV6-4 with TRBJ2-6, with D perhaps matching TRBD2 (7 bases). There are 16 residues in the CDR3. Trimming removed 4 bases from V and 4 bases from J, with 14 bases in between. Germline V gene sequence: CDR1 MRHNA, CDR2 SNTAGT. The CDR3 loop reads CASSAEGGNGANVLTF. The CDR3 nucleotides read TGTGCCAGCAGTGCGGAGGGGGGGAACGGGGCCAACGTCCTGACTTTC.

CDR3 sequence: CASSVGYEQFF. The CDR3 coding sequence is TGTGCCAGCAGCGTAGGGTATGAGCAGTTCTTC. The V call is TRBV9, the J call TRBJ2-1; the D is unclear. Trimming took off 0 bases at V and 8 bases at J, with 3 bases between the two ends. Germline CDR1 is SGDLS and CDR2 is YYNGEE. The CDR3 length is 11 residues.

This chain connects TRBV11-2 to TRBJ1-1; 9 bases align to TRBD1. Germline loops: CDR1 SGHAT, CDR2 FQNNGV. The CDR3 spans 17 residues. V lost 5 bases and J lost 0; bases outside the gene matches: 10. Here the CDR3 DNA reads TGTGCCAGCAGCCCCGGACAGGGGACGCAGATGAACACTGAAGCTTTCTTT. Protein product: CASSPGQGTQMNTEAFF.

The chain uses TRBV15 and TRBJ2-5, with a weak D call TRBD1 (6 bases). V lost 0 bases, J lost 1 base, and 9 bases lay in between. This CDR3 has 15 residues. The germline V gene encodes CDR1 LNHNV and CDR2 YYDKDF (reference sequence). This CDR3 is CATSRDTQGQETQYF. CDR3 nucleotide sequence: TGTGCCACCAGCAGAGACACACAGGGCCAAGAGACCCAGTACTTC.

The rearrangement links TRBV5-1 to TRBJ2-5, with D unclear. This CDR3 is built from 11 residues. Germline loops: CDR1 SGHRS, CDR2 YFSETQ. With 4 bases removed from V and 0 bases from J, the gap between germline ends came to 1 base. CDR3 residues: CASSNQETQYF. The CDR3 DNA reads as TGCGCCAGCAGCAACCAAGAGACCCAGTACTTC. The full variable domain, its missing parts supplied by reference TRBV5-1 and TRBJ2-5, is KAGVTQTPRYLIKTRGQQVTLSCSPISGHRSVSWYQQTPGQGLQFLFEYFSETQRNKGNFPGRFSGRQFSNSRSEMNVSTLELGDSALYLCASSNQETQYFGPGTRLLVL.

This clone was counted only a few times. The V and J genes are TRBV7-3 and TRBJ2-2, with TRBD1 identical over 9 bases. CDR3 length: 16 residues. V lost 3 bases to trimming and J lost 5 bases; unmatched junction nucleotides: 7. Germline V gives CDR1 SGHTA, CDR2 FQGTGA. The CDR3 DNA follows: TGTGCCAGCAGCTTTCGGGGGACAGGGTTGACCGGGGAGCTGTTTTTT. Amino acids: CASSFRGTGLTGELFF.

The chain combines TRBV5-1 with TRBJ2-3; no clear D gene. V shed 0 bases and J shed 2 bases, with 10 bases lying between them. CDR1 is SGHRS, CDR2 YFSETQ, per germline. The CDR3 runs 15 residues. CDR3 sequence: CASSLETWLTDTQYF. The CDR3 DNA is TGCGCCAGCAGCTTGGAGACTTGGCTCACAGATACGCAGTATTTT.

CDR3 in DNA: TGTGCCAGCAGTTCCCCCGCCACAGCTGAGCAGTTCTTC. Protein product: CASSSPATAEQFF. The rearrangement links TRBV28 to TRBJ2-1; no clear D. From germline, CDR1 is MDHEN and CDR2 SYDVKM. The V and J ends lost 4 bases and 9 bases respectively, with 13 bases between them. This CDR3 comprises 13 residues.

The chain has TRBV10-2 and TRBJ2-6; D unclear. Trimming removed 2 bases at V and 4 bases at J, with 12 bases between. Per the germline V gene, CDR1 is WSHSY and CDR2 is SAAADI. This CDR3 is built from 16 residues. The CDR3 nucleotides are TGCGCCAGCAGTGAGATAGGGCTGGAAGGGGCCAACGTCCTGACTTTC. Translated: CASSEIGLEGANVLTF.

The rearrangement uses TRBV7-2 and TRBJ1-6, with D perhaps matching TRBD1 (6 bases). The V gene lost 5 bases and the J gene lost 10 bases, with 27 bases spanning the gap. This CDR3 is built from 18 residues. CDR1 and CDR2 (germline): SGHTA, FQGNSA. The CDR3 DNA is TGTGCCAGCAGCCTACCGGGGGCCAGGGGCAACTTTGGGTCACCCCTCCACTTT. Protein: CASSLPGARGNFGSPLHF.

The rearrangement uses TRBV15 and TRBJ1-1; no reliable D call. Trimming shortened V by 6 bases and J by 5 bases, and 7 bases separated the two germline ends. The CDR3 length is 11 residues. Germline V CDR1 and CDR2: LNHNV, YYDKDF (reference sequence). CDR3 sequence (DNA): TGTGCCACCAGTCTGGAGACTGAAGCTTTCTTT. Protein: CATSLETEAFF. Variable domain in full (rest from reference TRBV15 and TRBJ1-1): DAMVIQNPRYQVTQFGKPVTLSCSQTLNHNVMYWYQQKSSQAPKLLFHYYDKDFNNEADTPDNFQSRRPNTSFCFLDIRSPGLGDTAMYLCATSLETEAFFGQGTRLTVV.